This TCR beta chain was sequenced for a study of T cell repertoires in cytomegalovirus infection. Notes on the study in general: HLA-C-restricted TCR beta clonotypes specific for CMV led the ex vivo response.

V lost 7 bases, J lost 7 bases, and 10 bases stayed unmatched. The CDR3 totals 15 residues. TCRdb re-derived calls from the reads in MiXCR, one entry per CDR3 protein. The sample gives fewer than 200,000 distinct CDR3 sequences, approximately 19% of which show up once; less than 3% is in the top ten. This clonotype was observed a handful of times. Its target is not known. The receptor was derived from a human donor in good health (CMV status not recorded). Some clones in this sample may be carry-over from other donors' samples. The chain has TRBV12-3 or TRBV12-4 and TRBJ2-1; 10 bases fit TRBD2. The sequenced sample consisted of PBMCs. Here the CDR3 reads CASNPGTSVSNEQFF. DNA of the CDR3: TGTGCCAGCAACCCCGGGACTAGCGTGAGTAATGAGCAGTTCTTC.